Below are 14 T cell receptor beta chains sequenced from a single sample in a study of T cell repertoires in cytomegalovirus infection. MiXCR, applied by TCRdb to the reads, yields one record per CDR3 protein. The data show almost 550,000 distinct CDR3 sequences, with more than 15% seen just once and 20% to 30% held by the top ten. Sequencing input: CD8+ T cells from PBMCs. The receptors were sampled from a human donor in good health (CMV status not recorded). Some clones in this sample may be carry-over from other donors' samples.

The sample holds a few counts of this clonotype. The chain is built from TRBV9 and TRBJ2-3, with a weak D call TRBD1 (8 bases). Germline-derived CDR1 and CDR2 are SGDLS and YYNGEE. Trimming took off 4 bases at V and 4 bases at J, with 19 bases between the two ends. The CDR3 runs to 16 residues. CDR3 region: CASSPNYRGGADTQYF. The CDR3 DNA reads TGTGCCAGCAGCCCAAATTACAGGGGGGGCGCAGATACGCAGTATTTT.

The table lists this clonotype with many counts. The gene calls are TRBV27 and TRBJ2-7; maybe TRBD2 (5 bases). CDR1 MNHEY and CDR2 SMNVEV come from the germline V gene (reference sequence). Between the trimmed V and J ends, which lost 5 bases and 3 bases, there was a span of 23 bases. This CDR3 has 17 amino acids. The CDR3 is CASSLQPADNGIYEQYF. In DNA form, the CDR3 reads TGTGCCAGCAGTCTCCAACCGGCAGATAACGGGATCTACGAGCAGTACTTC.

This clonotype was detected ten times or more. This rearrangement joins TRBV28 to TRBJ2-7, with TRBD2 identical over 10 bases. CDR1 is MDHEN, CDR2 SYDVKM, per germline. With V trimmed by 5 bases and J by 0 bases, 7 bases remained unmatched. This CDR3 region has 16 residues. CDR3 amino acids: CASSHGLADSSYEQYF. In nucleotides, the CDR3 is TGTGCCAGCAGTCATGGACTAGCGGACTCCTCCTACGAGCAGTACTTC.

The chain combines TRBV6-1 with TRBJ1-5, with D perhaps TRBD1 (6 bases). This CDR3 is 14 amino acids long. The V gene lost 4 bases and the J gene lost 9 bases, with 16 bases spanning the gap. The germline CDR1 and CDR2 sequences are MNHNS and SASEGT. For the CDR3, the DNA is TGTGCCAGCAGTGCGACAGGTGGGTCGCGGCCCCAGCATTTT. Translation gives CASSATGGSRPQHF.

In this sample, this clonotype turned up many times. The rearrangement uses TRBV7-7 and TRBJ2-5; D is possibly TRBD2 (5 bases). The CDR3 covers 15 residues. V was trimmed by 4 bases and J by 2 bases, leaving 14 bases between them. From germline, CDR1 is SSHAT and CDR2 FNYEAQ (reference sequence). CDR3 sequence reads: CASSYSPGTQETQYF. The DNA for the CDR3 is TGTGCCAGCAGCTATAGTCCGGGAACTCAAGAGACCCAGTACTTC.

CDR3 in amino acids: CASSHSAGVNIQYF. The CDR3 nucleotides are TGTGCCAGCAGCCATTCAGCGGGGGTAAACATTCAGTACTTC. The V call is TRBV3-1, the J call TRBJ2-4; 8 nucleotides match TRBD2. The CDR3 has 14 residues. Germline CDR1 reads LGHDT; CDR2 reads YNNKEL (reference sequence). V dropped 3 bases and J dropped 6; count of bases not matched to a gene: 4.

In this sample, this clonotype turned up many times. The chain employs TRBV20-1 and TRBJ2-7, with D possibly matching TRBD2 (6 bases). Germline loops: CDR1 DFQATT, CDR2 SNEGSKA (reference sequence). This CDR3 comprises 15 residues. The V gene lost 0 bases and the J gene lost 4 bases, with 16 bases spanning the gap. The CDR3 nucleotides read TGCAGTGCTAGAGATGACCTGGACTACCCGTACGAGCAGTACTTC. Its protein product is CSARDDLDYPYEQYF.

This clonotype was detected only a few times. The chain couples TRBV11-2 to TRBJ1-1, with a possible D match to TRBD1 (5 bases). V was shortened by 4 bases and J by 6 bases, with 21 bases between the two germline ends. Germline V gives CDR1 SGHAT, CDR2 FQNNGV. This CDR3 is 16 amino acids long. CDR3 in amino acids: CASSSITRQPDAEAFF. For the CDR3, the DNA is TGTGCCAGCAGCTCTATAACACGACAGCCAGACGCTGAAGCTTTCTTT.

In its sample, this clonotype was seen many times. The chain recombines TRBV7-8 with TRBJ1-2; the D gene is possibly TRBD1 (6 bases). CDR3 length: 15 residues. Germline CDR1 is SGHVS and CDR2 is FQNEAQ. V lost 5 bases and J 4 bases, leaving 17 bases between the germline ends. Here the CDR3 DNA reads TGTGCCAGCAGCCCCCTAATGGGGGGCGGCTATGGCTACACCTTC. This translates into CASSPLMGGGYGYTF.

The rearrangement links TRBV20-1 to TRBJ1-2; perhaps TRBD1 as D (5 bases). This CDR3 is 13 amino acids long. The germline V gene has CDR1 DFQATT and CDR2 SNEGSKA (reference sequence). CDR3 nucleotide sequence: TGCAGCGCCCAGAGGGGCGATGATAATGGCTACACCTTC. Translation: CSAQRGDDNGYTF.

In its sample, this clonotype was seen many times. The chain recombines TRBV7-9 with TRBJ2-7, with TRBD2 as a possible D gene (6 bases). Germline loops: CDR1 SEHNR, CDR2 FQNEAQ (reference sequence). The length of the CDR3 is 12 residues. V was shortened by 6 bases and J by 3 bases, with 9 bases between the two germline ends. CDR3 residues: CASSTEGYEQYF. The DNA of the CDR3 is TGTGCCAGCAGTACGGAGGGCTACGAGCAGTACTTC.

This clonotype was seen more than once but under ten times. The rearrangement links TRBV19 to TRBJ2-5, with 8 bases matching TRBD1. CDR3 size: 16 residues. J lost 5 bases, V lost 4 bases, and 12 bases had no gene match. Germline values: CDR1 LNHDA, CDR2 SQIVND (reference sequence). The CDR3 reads CASSTWTGFRGETQYF. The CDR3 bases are TGTGCCAGTAGTACCTGGACAGGGTTCAGGGGGGAGACCCAGTACTTC.

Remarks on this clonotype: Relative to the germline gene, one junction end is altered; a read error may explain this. The CDR3 is CASSHRTRAGF. CDR3 nucleotide sequence: TGTGCCAGCAGCCATCGGACGAGGGCTGGGTTC. The genes are TRBV2 and TRBJ2-1, with D possibly TRBD2 on 5 matching bases. The CDR3 is made up of 11 amino acids. Germline CDR1 is SNHLY and CDR2 is FYNNEI.

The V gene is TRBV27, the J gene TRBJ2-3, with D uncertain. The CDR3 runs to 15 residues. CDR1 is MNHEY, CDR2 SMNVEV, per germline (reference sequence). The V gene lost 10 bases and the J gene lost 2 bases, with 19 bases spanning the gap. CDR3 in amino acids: CATNRNPRPTDTQYF. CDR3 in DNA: TGTGCCACCAACCGGAACCCTCGGCCCACAGATACGCAGTATTTT.